These 10 T cell receptor beta chains originate from one sample sequenced in a study of immune evolution from preneoplasia to lung adenocarcinoma. TCRdb keeps only in-frame clones here, not all; method: immunoSEQ multiplex PCR. The table shows around 6,100 clones, with approximately 85% occurring only once. Material: FFPE invasive lung adenocarcinoma tissue. The receptor set was obtained from a person aged 45 to 69 with lung adenocarcinoma.

The chain links TRBV7-9 to TRBJ1-3; the match to TRBD1 covers 7 bases. Trimming took 2 bases from V and 0 from J; bases not matched to a gene: 7. The germline V gene encodes CDR1 SEHNR and CDR2 FQNEAQ (reference sequence). The CDR3 is 17 amino acids. CDR3 sequence reads: CASSLRGDSRSGNTIYF. The DNA for the CDR3 is TGTGCCAGCAGCTTACGGGGGGACAGCCGCTCTGGAAACACCATATATTTT.

The V gene is TRBV29-1, the J gene TRBJ2-1, with 10 bases fitting TRBD2. The CDR3 has 16 residues. Germline V CDR1 and CDR2: SQVTM, ANQGSEA. Trimming removed 2 bases from V and 2 bases from J; junction bases left unmatched: 6. CDR3 amino acids: CSVEISGRGAYNEQFF. CDR3 coding DNA: TGCAGCGTTGAAATCAGCGGGAGGGGCGCCTACAATGAGCAGTTCTTC.

This clone showed up just once. The chain combines TRBV4-1 with TRBJ2-7; D remains ambiguous. The CDR3 covers 14 residues. V lost 1 base and J lost 2, with 9 bases in between. Germline CDR1 is MGHRA and CDR2 is YSYEKL. The CDR3 DNA reads TGCGCCAGCAGCCAAGCTGCAGCCGCCTACGAGCAGTACTTC. Protein sequence: CASSQAAAAYEQYF.

This clone came up a few times. The rearrangement links TRBV28 to TRBJ2-7; 8 bases match TRBD1. After removal of 5 bases from V and 1 base from J, the junction contained 10 bases not matched to a gene. The CDR3 has 16 amino acids. CDR1 and CDR2 from the germline V gene are MDHEN and SYDVKM. CDR3 nucleotides: TGTGCCAGCAGTGTTACCGGGACAGGTTTTTCCTACGAGCAGTACTTC. Amino acid sequence: CASSVTGTGFSYEQYF.

This rearrangement joins TRBV11-2 to TRBJ2-2; D is uncertain. Germline values: CDR1 SGHAT, CDR2 FQNNGV. Trimming left V 5 bases short and J 6 bases short, with 13 bases between. The CDR3 is 14 residues long. CDR3 loop: CASSPARVAGELFF. CDR3 nucleotide sequence: TGTGCCAGCAGCCCAGCTCGAGTCGCCGGGGAGCTGTTTTTT. The variable domain in full, completed from reference TRBV11-2 and TRBJ2-2, reads EAGVAQSPRYKIIEKRQSVAFWCNPISGHATLYWYQQILGQGPKLLIQFQNNGVVDDSQLPKDRFSAERLKGVDSTLKIQPAKLEDSAVYLCASSPARVAGELFFGEGSRLTVL.

Comment on this clone: The germline gene is not matched at one end of the junction; a read error may be the cause. This sequence joins TRBV7-7 and TRBJ2-5; the D is unclear. The germline V gene has CDR1 SSHAT and CDR2 FNYEAQ (reference sequence). The CDR3 sequence is 13 residues long. The CDR3 sequence: CASSSRTQETQYF. The CDR3 nucleotides read TGTGCTAGCAGCTCGCGGACGCAAGAGACCCAGTACTTC. Full variable domain (rest looked up from reference TRBV7-7 and TRBJ2-5): GAGVSQSPRYKVTKRGQDVTLRCDPISSHATLYWYQQALGQGPEFLTYFNYEAQPDKSGLPSDRFSAERPEGSISTLTIQRTEQRDSAMYRCASSSRTQETQYFGPGTRLLVL.

V gene TRBV19 combines with J gene TRBJ2-7, with D maybe TRBD1 (7 bases). CDR3 length: 15 amino acids. Germline CDR1 is LNHDA and CDR2 is SQIVND (reference sequence). Trimming removed 5 bases from V and 3 bases from J, with 17 bases in between. The CDR3 sequence is CASSPRGTVYYEQYF. The CDR3 DNA is TGTGCCAGTAGTCCGCGCGGGACAGTTTACTACGAGCAGTACTTC.

This chain connects TRBV27 to TRBJ2-1; 9 positions agree with TRBD2. CDR1 is MNHEY, CDR2 SMNVEV, per germline (reference sequence). The CDR3 covers 17 residues. The V segment lost 5 bases and the J segment 1 base; nucleotides outside the gene matches: 9. In nucleotides, the CDR3 is TGTGCCAGCAGTCGAACCCTGGGACTAGCTTCCTACAATGAGCAGTTCTTC. Translation gives CASSRTLGLASYNEQFF.

V is TRBV14 and J is TRBJ1-2; D is perhaps TRBD1 (5 bases). Germline V gene lookup returns CDR1 SGHDN and CDR2 FVKESK. The CDR3 is 15 residues long. V lost 3 bases, J lost 0 bases, and 11 bases lay in between. CDR3: CASSHGGRANYGYTF. CDR3 in DNA: TGTGCCAGCAGCCATGGGGGTCGAGCTAACTATGGCTACACCTTC.

This clone was seen a handful of times. V usage is TRBV5-4 and J usage is TRBJ2-2; no clear D. The CDR3 loop spans 13 amino acids. CDR1 SGHNT and CDR2 YYREEE come from the germline V gene (reference sequence). V gave up 0 bases and J gave up 6 bases, with 6 bases separating them. CDR3 protein: CASSLVASGELFF. CDR3 bases: TGTGCCAGCAGCTTGGTCGCCTCCGGGGAGCTGTTTTTT.